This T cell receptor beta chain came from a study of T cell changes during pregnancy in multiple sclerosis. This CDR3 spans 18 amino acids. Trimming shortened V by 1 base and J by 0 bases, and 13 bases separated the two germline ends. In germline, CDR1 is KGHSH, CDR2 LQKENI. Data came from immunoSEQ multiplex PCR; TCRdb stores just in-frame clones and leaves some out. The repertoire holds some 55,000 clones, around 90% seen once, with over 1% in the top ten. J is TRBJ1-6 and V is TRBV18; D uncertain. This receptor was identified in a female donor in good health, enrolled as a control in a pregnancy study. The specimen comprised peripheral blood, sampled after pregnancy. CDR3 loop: CASSPRIQRGSYNSPLHF. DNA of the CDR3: TGTGCCAGCTCACCACGTATTCAGCGAGGCTCCTATAATTCACCCCTCCACTTT.